The rows below give T cell receptor beta chains drawn from one sample of a study of T cells after posttransplantation cyclophosphamide. TCRdb's table, derived via immunoSEQ multiplex PCR, lists solely in-frame clones and lacks some. In the table there are about 52,000 clones, roughly 94% of which are singletons. The material sequenced was PBMCs. The receptors were gathered from a woman aged 25-40 years in good health and a related stem cell transplant donor. CDR3s include the opening cysteine and the closing phenylalanine or tryptophan. The D gene is left open where the match is weak. Expanded clones are given a class, and other clones once, few, many or no size at all.

>TRBV5-1|TRBD1|TRBJ1-1|-
CASSLRTGDTEAFF
TGCGCCAGCAGCTTGCGGACAGGAGACACTGAAGCTTTCTTT
>TRBV7-8|-|TRBJ1-4|-
CASSLAYQVEEKLFF
TGTGCCAGCAGCTTAGCTTACCAGGTCGAGGAAAAACTGTTTTTT
>TRBV30|-|TRBJ2-1|-
CAWSGVGIYNEQFF
TGTGCCTGGAGTGGGGTCGGGATTTACAATGAGCAGTTCTTC
>TRBV7-2|-|TRBJ1-4|-
CASSFGDATNEKLFF
TGTGCCAGCAGCTTCGGGGATGCAACTAATGAAAAACTGTTTTTT
>TRBV19|TRBD1|TRBJ1-2|-
CASKDGQGGYGYTF
TGTGCCAGTAAGGACGGACAGGGAGGCTATGGCTACACCTTC
>TRBV10-3|TRBD2|TRBJ2-1|-
CAALAGAPGNEQFF
TGTGCCGCTCTAGCGGGGGCCCCCGGGAATGAGCAGTTCTTC
>TRBV9|TRBD1|TRBJ1-4|once
CASSVDRGNEKLFF
TGTGCCAGCAGCGTAGACAGGGGGAATGAAAAACTGTTTTTT
>TRBV6-5|TRBD1|TRBJ2-7|-
CASSYSGTGGYEQYF
TGTGCCAGCAGTTACTCGGGGACAGGGGGATACGAGCAGTACTTC
>TRBV6-5|TRBD1|TRBJ2-1|once
CASSYDRGGEQFF
TGTGCCAGCAGTTACGACAGGGGGGGTGAGCAGTTCTTC
>TRBV6-6|-|TRBJ2-7|-
CASSYSAGSYEQYF
TGTGCCAGCAGTTACTCCGCAGGCTCCTACGAGCAGTACTTC
>TRBV6-5|-|TRBJ2-1|once
CASSTGTRLDEQFF
TGTGCCAGCAGTACCGGGACTCGTCTCGATGAGCAGTTCTTC
>TRBV5-4|-|TRBJ1-1|-
CASSFSQNTEAFF
TGTGCCAGCAGCTTTTCACAGAACACTGAAGCTTTCTTT
>TRBV10-1|TRBD2|TRBJ2-1|-
CASSELRGAYNEQFF
TGCGCCAGCAGTGAGTTGCGGGGGGCCTACAATGAGCAGTTCTTC
>TRBV5-5|TRBD1|TRBJ1-2|-
CASSFDRASGGYTF
TGTGCCAGCAGCTTCGACAGGGCAAGCGGTGGCTACACCTTC
>TRBV5-1|-|TRBJ2-1|-
CASSLGQGSNNEQFF
TGCGCCAGCAGCTTGGGGCAGGGTTCGAACAATGAGCAGTTCTTC
>TRBV21-1|-|TRBJ1-3|-
CASSNILGLLAWNTIYF
TGTGCCAGCAGCAATATACTAGGACTGCTTGCTTGGAACACCATATATTTT
>TRBV18|-|TRBJ1-6|-
CASSPGGVHSPLHF
TGTGCCAGCTCACCGGGAGGAGTTCATTCACCCCTCCACTTT
>TRBV11-3|-|TRBJ1-3|-
CASSPGGTVAGNTIYF
TGTGCCAGCAGCCCAGGAGGCACGGTAGCTGGAAACACCATATATTTT
>TRBV5-4|-|TRBJ2-5|-
CASSLGTAQETQYF
TGTGCCAGCAGCTTGGGTACAGCCCAAGAGACCCAGTACTTC
>TRBV30|TRBD1|TRBJ1-5|-
CAWRGTASNQPQHF
TGTGCCTGGAGGGGGACAGCTAGCAATCAGCCCCAGCATTTT
>TRBV11-2|TRBD1|TRBJ2-7|-
CASSFRRDSSYEQYF
TGTGCCAGCAGTTTCCGACGGGACAGCTCCTACGAGCAGTACTTC
>TRBV6-5|-|TRBJ1-2|-
CATRRGGDKGYTF
TGTGCCACTCGCAGGGGAGGGGATAAAGGCTACACCTTC
>TRBV6-1|TRBD1|TRBJ1-1|-
CASRHRQGMNTEAFF
TGTGCCAGCAGGCACCGACAGGGTATGAACACTGAAGCTTTCTTT
>TRBV30|-|TRBJ2-5|-
CAWKGSRETQYF
TGTGCCTGGAAGGGGTCTAGGGAGACCCAGTACTTC
>TRBV11-2|-|TRBJ2-3|-
CASSPWTSTDTQYF
TGTGCCAGCAGCCCATGGACTAGCACAGATACGCAGTATTTT
>TRBV5-6|-|TRBJ1-1|-
CASSLGGLSTEAFF
TGTGCCAGCAGCTTGGGCGGGCTGAGCACTGAAGCTTTCTTT
>TRBV28|TRBD1|TRBJ2-7|-
CASSTGTGTSYEQYF
TGTGCCAGCAGTACCGGGACAGGGACCTCCTACGAGCAGTACTTC
>TRBV28|TRBD2|TRBJ2-7|-
CASSYPGLAQHEQYF
TGTGCCAGCAGTTACCCGGGACTAGCGCAACACGAGCAGTACTTC
>TRBV11-2|-|TRBJ1-3|-
CASSSGSRGNTIYF
TGTGCCAGCAGCTCGGGGAGTAGGGGAAACACCATATATTTT
>TRBV2|TRBD1|TRBJ1-2|-
CASSEGRTGYGYTF
TGTGCCAGCAGCGAAGGTAGGACAGGCTATGGCTACACCTTC
>TRBV30|-|TRBJ2-3|-
CAWSSARAHTDTQYF
TGTGCCTGGAGTTCCGCCAGGGCCCACACAGATACGCAGTATTTT
>TRBV27|TRBD1|TRBJ2-7|once
CASSPDRGSYEQYF
TGTGCCAGCAGTCCTGACAGGGGGTCCTACGAGCAGTACTTC
>TRBV5-1|TRBD2|TRBJ2-2|-
CASSLTSGYTGELFF
TGCGCCAGCAGCTTGACTAGCGGATACACCGGGGAGCTGTTTTTT
>TRBV14|-|TRBJ1-3|-
CASSQAGSSGNTIYF
TGTGCCAGCAGCCAAGCCGGGAGCTCTGGAAACACCATATATTTT
>TRBV2|TRBD1|TRBJ2-2|-
CASRGQGNTGELFF
TGTGCCAGCAGAGGACAGGGGAACACCGGGGAGCTGTTTTTT
>TRBV6-6|-|TRBJ1-1|-
CASGLGGDTEAFF
TGTGCCAGCGGGTTAGGCGGAGACACTGAAGCTTTCTTT
>TRBV28|TRBD2|TRBJ2-7|-
CASRSTSGGLYEQYF
TGTGCCAGCAGATCTACTAGCGGGGGTCTCTACGAGCAGTACTTC
>TRBV5-4|-|TRBJ2-3|-
CASSLAGSTDTQYF
TGTGCCAGCAGCTTGGCGGGTAGCACAGATACGCAGTATTTT
>TRBV5-1|TRBD1|TRBJ1-3|few
CASSPQGQPSGNTIYF
TGCGCCAGCAGCCCGCAGGGACAGCCTTCTGGAAACACCATATATTTT
>TRBV19|-|TRBJ1-1|once
CASSTLGRGIGEAFF
TGTGCCAGTAGCACCCTGGGACGGGGGATCGGTGAAGCTTTCTTT
>TRBV5-1|TRBD2|TRBJ2-5|-
CASRWTSGQETQYF
TGCGCCAGCAGGTGGACTAGCGGGCAAGAGACCCAGTACTTC
>TRBV30|TRBD2|TRBJ2-3|-
CAWSPTRTSGGSDTQYF
TGTGCCTGGAGTCCAACCCGGACTAGCGGGGGGTCAGATACGCAGTATTTT
>TRBV19|TRBD1|TRBJ2-1|-
CASSSLTGWSEQFF
TGTGCCAGTAGTTCCTTGACAGGGTGGTCTGAGCAGTTCTTC
>TRBV10-1|TRBD2|TRBJ2-7|-
CASRGGASRYEQYF
TGCGCCAGCAGGGGAGGGGCGTCAAGGTACGAGCAGTACTTC
>TRBV10-1|-|TRBJ2-7|-
CASSQQTGLEQYF
TGCGCCAGCAGCCAACAAACAGGGCTCGAGCAGTACTTC
>TRBV29-1|-|TRBJ2-5|-
CSGGTQETQYF
TGCAGCGGCGGGACCCAAGAGACCCAGTACTTC
>TRBV5-1|TRBD2|TRBJ2-1|-
CASSLSPLAGGGNEQFF
TGCGCCAGCAGCTTGTCTCCACTAGCGGGGGGCGGCAATGAGCAGTTCTTC
>TRBV5-6|-|TRBJ1-5|-
CASSSQGGNQPQHF
TGTGCCAGCAGCTCACAGGGAGGCAATCAGCCCCAGCATTTT